The next 10 T cell receptor beta chains were all read from a single sample in a study of T cells in Graves' hyperthyroidism and ophthalmopathy. Amplification of TCR beta CDR3 regions used RNA as the template. In the first-round RT-PCR of the TCR CDR3, the HTBI primer set was used. TCRdb used MiXCR to reprocess the multiplex PCR reads, holding one entry per CDR3 protein. The repertoire holds some 420,000 distinct CDR3 sequences, about an eighth seen once, with about 5% in the top ten. The sample consisted of blood. The source is a woman aged 18-35 years with Graves' hyperthyroidism.

The chain is built from TRBV12-3 or TRBV12-4 and TRBJ2-4; 8 positions agree with TRBD2. V lost 1 base and J lost 3; bases outside the gene matches: 8. The CDR3 has 17 amino acids. The CDR3 reads CASSLVPGGVSKNIQYF. As DNA, the CDR3 is TGTGCCAGCAGTTTAGTTCCGGGAGGGGTTAGCAAAAACATTCAGTACTTC.

The chain employs TRBV4-1 and TRBJ2-2, with 7 bases that match TRBD2. V dropped 0 bases and J dropped 2; count of bases not matched to a gene: 6. CDR1 is MGHRA and CDR2 is YSYEKL in the germline V gene. This CDR3 is 17 amino acids long. The CDR3, as DNA: TGCGCCAGCAGCCAAGACGAACTAGCGACCAACACCGGGGAGCTGTTTTTT. Translated, it gives CASSQDELATNTGELFF.

This clonotype was counted ten times or more. The chain links TRBV3-1 to TRBJ2-5, with D possibly being TRBD2 (6 bases). CDR1 is LGHDT and CDR2 is YNNKEL in the germline V gene (reference sequence). The CDR3 covers 13 residues. V dropped 0 bases and J dropped 7 bases, with 9 bases sitting between them. In DNA form, the CDR3 reads TGTGCCAGCAGCCAAGAGGGAGCGGGGACCCAGTACTTC. Translation gives CASSQEGAGTQYF.

The J gene is TRBJ2-7, the V gene TRBV20-1, with TRBD1 identical over 9 bases. Germline trimming cut 5 bases from V and 5 bases from J; bases unmatched to any gene: 10. CDR1 is DFQATT, CDR2 SNEGSKA, per germline (reference sequence). The CDR3 runs 14 residues. The CDR3 DNA sequence: TGCAGTGCTTCGTTTGGGACAGGGATCCACGAGCAGTACTTC. This translates into CSASFGTGIHEQYF.

This clonotype was observed many times. This chain connects TRBV27 to TRBJ1-2, with D tentatively TRBD1 (5 bases). CDR1 and CDR2 from the germline V gene are MNHEY and SMNVEV (reference sequence). The length of the CDR3 is 14 residues. V shed 5 bases and J shed 4 bases, with 14 bases lying between them. CDR3 nucleotide sequence: TGTGCCAGCAGTATGCAGGGCTCGGGCTATGGCTACACCTTC. It specifies CASSMQGSGYGYTF.

In regard to this clonotype: A single base separates this from a much larger clone, so it may be a read error. The rearrangement uses TRBV4-1 and TRBJ1-1; TRBD1 matches at 9 bases. The J segment lost 4 bases and the V segment lost 8 bases, leaving 14 bases of the junction unmatched. The germline gives CDR1 MGHRA, CDR2 YSYEKL. The CDR3 consists of 16 residues. CDR3 loop: CASGFPGQGLATEAFF. In DNA form, the CDR3 reads TGCGCCAGCGGCTTTCCGGGACAGGGACTGGCCACTGAAGCTTTCTTT.

Regarding this clonotype: It may be a read error: a sequence one base away is much more abundant. The chain recombines TRBV3-1 with TRBJ2-2; TRBD2 matches 10 bases. In germline, CDR1 is LGHDT, CDR2 YNNKEL (reference sequence). This CDR3 is built from 15 residues. The CDR3 spells CASSSAGGITGELVF. In nucleotides, the CDR3 is TGTGCCAGCAGCTCAGCGGGAGGGATCACCGGGGAGCTGGTTTTT.

The V gene is TRBV7-2, the J gene TRBJ2-5; no clear D. The length of the CDR3 is 14 residues. V was shortened by 0 bases and J by 5 bases, with 10 bases between the two germline ends. Germline-derived CDR1 and CDR2 are SGHTA and FQGNSA. The chain's CDR3 is CASSLAGVLETQYF. In DNA, the CDR3 is TGTGCCAGCAGCTTAGCTGGGGTCCTTGAGACCCAGTACTTC.

This clonotype was seen at least ten times. The chain recombines TRBV12-3 or TRBV12-4 with TRBJ2-5; no firm D call. This CDR3 region has 14 residues. Trimming pared 4 bases from V and 5 bases from J, leaving 14 bases between. DNA for the CDR3: TGTGCCAGCAGTTCTCCCAGTCTATTGGAGACCCAGTACTTC. Translated, it gives CASSSPSLLETQYF.

This chain links TRBV11-2 with TRBJ2-7; 8 nucleotides agree with TRBD2. The CDR3 has 14 residues. Germline-derived CDR1 and CDR2 are SGHAT and FQNNGV. Germline trimming cut 4 bases from V and 2 bases from J; bases unmatched to any gene: 4. The chain's CDR3 is CASSSGLGAYEQYF. DNA for the CDR3: TGTGCCAGCAGCTCGGGACTAGGGGCCTACGAGCAGTACTTC.